A selection of T cell receptor beta chains follows, all from one sample in a study of T cell responses to AZD1222 COVID-19 vaccine. Sequenced by immunoSEQ multiplex PCR; TCRdb stores in-frame clones only, minus some. The data show fewer than 80,000 clones, approximately 88% seen once. Sequencing was performed on peripheral blood, taken 28 days after the second dose of the MenACWY control vaccine. These receptors originate from an adult who received the MenACWY meningococcal vaccine as a control. CDR3s include the opening cysteine and the closing phenylalanine or tryptophan. Fields, in order: V gene, D gene, J gene, clone size, CDR3 protein, CDR3 DNA. D genes are given only for firm matches. Size is omitted from some rows. Given values are once, few, many or a class for expanded clones.

TRBV27	.	TRBJ2-7	.	CASSAPAGGFYEQYF	TGTGCCAGCAGTGCCCCGGCGGGCGGATTTTACGAGCAGTACTTC
TRBV9	TRBD1	TRBJ1-1	once	CASSVGQGMNNLEAFF	TGTGCCAGCAGCGTAGGACAGGGAATGAATAATCTTGAAGCTTTCTTT
TRBV7-9	.	TRBJ2-5	.	CASSFQKETQYF	TGTGCCAGCAGCTTTCAGAAAGAGACCCAGTACTTC
TRBV10-3	.	TRBJ1-3	.	CAITEGYSPGNTIYF	TGTGCCATCACCGAGGGTTACAGTCCTGGAAACACCATATATTTT
TRBV29-1	.	TRBJ2-2	.	CSVEHGTLNTGELFF	TGCAGCGTTGAACACGGGACATTGAACACCGGGGAGCTGTTTTTT
TRBV3-1/TRBV3-2	TRBD1	TRBJ1-4	.	CASSDREGEKLFF	TGTGCCAGCAGCGACAGGGAGGGCGAAAAACTGTTTTTT
TRBV4-3	.	TRBJ1-2	.	CASSQDRNYGYTF	TGCGCCAGCAGCCAAGACAGAAACTATGGCTACACCTTC
TRBV28	.	TRBJ2-1	.	CASSLDGLRSYNEQFF	TGTGCCAGCAGTTTGGACGGGCTACGGTCCTACAATGAGCAGTTCTTC
TRBV4-2	.	TRBJ1-2	.	CASSPNTGDNGGLYGYTF	TGTGCCAGCAGCCCCAATACCGGGGACAACGGCGGTCTTTATGGCTACACCTTC
TRBV18	.	TRBJ2-7	.	CASSPGGHEQYF	TGTGCCAGCTCACCGGGCGGGCACGAGCAGTACTTC
TRBV7-8	TRBD1	TRBJ1-5	.	CASSKSGTGIAQPQHF	TGTGCCAGCAGCAAATCCGGGACAGGGATCGCTCAGCCCCAGCATTTT
TRBV3-1/TRBV3-2	.	TRBJ2-5	.	CASSQRTAYQETQYF	TGTGCCAGCAGCCAAAGGACCGCGTACCAAGAGACCCAGTACTTC
TRBV29-1	.	TRBJ1-4	.	CSVQGLNEKLFF	TGCAGCGTCCAGGGACTTAATGAAAAACTGTTTTTT
TRBV5-4	TRBD2	TRBJ2-1	.	CASSSSGGASYNEQFF	TGTGCCAGCAGCTCTAGCGGGGGGGCCTCCTACAATGAGCAGTTCTTC
TRBV2	TRBD1	TRBJ2-5	.	CASTWTGSGGETQYF	TGTGCCAGCACCTGGACAGGGTCCGGAGGTGAGACCCAGTACTTC
TRBV7-8	.	TRBJ2-7	few	CASSPRGEQYF	TGTGCCAGCAGCCCCAGAGGCGAGCAGTACTTC
TRBV27	.	TRBJ1-6	once	CASSLRWGANYNSPLHF	TGTGCCAGCAGTTTACGGTGGGGGGCAAACTATAATTCACCCCTCCACTTT
TRBV5-4	TRBD1	TRBJ1-1	.	CASSLDRGSWNTEAFF	TGTGCCAGCAGCTTGGACAGGGGAAGTTGGAACACTGAAGCTTTCTTT
TRBV7-3	TRBD1	TRBJ1-1	.	CASSLEGARNTEAFF	TGTGCCAGCAGCTTGGAGGGGGCGAGGAACACTGAAGCTTTCTTT
TRBV30	.	TRBJ1-1	.	CAWGLSAEAFF	TGTGCCTGGGGGTTAAGTGCTGAAGCTTTCTTT
TRBV6-2/TRBV6-3	.	TRBJ1-4	.	CASSFEGGRGMITNEKLFF	TGTGCCAGCAGTTTTGAGGGGGGCCGAGGGATGATAACTAATGAAAAACTGTTTTTT
TRBV2	.	TRBJ2-7	.	CASTPDSYEQYF	TGTGCCAGCACCCCAGATTCATACGAGCAGTACTTC
TRBV7-8	.	TRBJ2-7	few	CASCGAGGSYEQYF	TGTGCCAGCTGCGGGGCAGGGGGCTCCTACGAGCAGTACTTC
TRBV11-1	.	TRBJ1-1	.	CASSSKDVGNTEAFF	TGTGCCAGCAGCTCCAAGGATGTGGGGAACACTGAAGCTTTCTTT
TRBV21-1	.	TRBJ1-4	.	CASSSSGRKTNEKLFF	TGTGCCAGCAGCTCCTCGGGGCGGAAAACTAATGAAAAACTGTTTTTT
TRBV19	.	TRBJ1-5	.	CASSIGGGVNQPQHF	TGTGCCAGTAGTATAGGGGGAGGAGTCAATCAGCCCCAGCATTTT
TRBV7-9	.	TRBJ1-6	once	CASSLDATGGSPLHF	TGTGCCAGCAGCTTAGATGCGACAGGTGGTTCACCCCTCCACTTT
TRBV7-2	TRBD2	TRBJ2-5	.	CASSSTSGGAGETQYF	TGTGCCAGCAGCTCTACTAGCGGGGGGGCCGGAGAGACCCAGTACTTC
TRBV2	TRBD2	TRBJ2-1	.	CASSVPAGLSYNEQFF	TGTGCCAGCAGTGTACCAGCGGGGCTCTCCTACAATGAGCAGTTCTTC
TRBV7-2	.	TRBJ1-2	.	CASSLSPTGGGSYTF	TGTGCCAGCAGCTTAAGCCCCACTGGGGGGGGTAGCTACACCTTC
TRBV3-1/TRBV3-2	.	TRBJ1-1	.	CASSQVRRGRYTEAFF	TGTGCCAGCAGCCAAGTCAGGAGGGGACGCTACACTGAAGCTTTCTTT
TRBV9	.	TRBJ2-3	.	CASSAGTGSTDTQYF	TGTGCCAGCAGCGCCGGGACTGGGAGCACAGATACGCAGTATTTT
TRBV14	.	TRBJ2-5	.	CASSQDGGIGKTQYF	TGTGCCAGCAGCCAAGATGGGGGCATCGGGAAGACCCAGTACTTC
TRBV2	TRBD1	TRBJ1-6	.	CASSGVQGRVYGSPLHF	TGTGCCAGCAGTGGGGTACAGGGGAGAGTTTATGGTTCACCCCTCCACTTT
TRBV5-6	TRBD1	TRBJ1-5	.	CASSSDRAGQPQHF	TGTGCCAGCAGCTCGGACAGGGCCGGTCAGCCCCAGCATTTT
TRBV19	.	TRBJ1-5	.	CASSMSSYSNQPQHF	TGTGCCAGTAGTATGAGCAGTTATAGCAATCAGCCCCAGCATTTT
TRBV3-1/TRBV3-2	.	TRBJ1-3	few	CASSQGQDGNTIYF	TGTGCCAGCAGCCAGGGACAAGACGGAAACACCATATATTTT
TRBV4-1	.	TRBJ1-5	.	CASSQAGHPSNQPQHF	TGCGCCAGCAGCCAAGCGGGGCACCCAAGCAATCAGCCCCAGCATTTT
TRBV19	.	TRBJ1-5	.	CASQGSNQPQHF	TGTGCCAGTCAGGGTAGCAATCAGCCCCAGCATTTT
TRBV7-7	TRBD1	TRBJ1-2	.	CASRGTGANYGYTF	TGTGCCAGCAGGGGGACAGGGGCGAACTATGGCTACACCTTC
TRBV7-2	TRBD1	TRBJ2-1	.	CASTPGQGYSEQFF	TGTGCCAGCACCCCGGGACAGGGGTATAGTGAGCAGTTCTTC
TRBV9	.	TRBJ2-1	.	CASSVVRQGEEQFF	TGTGCCAGCAGCGTAGTTCGGCAAGGAGAAGAGCAGTTCTTC
TRBV5-5	.	TRBJ2-6	.	CASSLAGFGANVLTF	TGTGCCAGCAGCTTGGCAGGTTTTGGGGCCAACGTCCTGACTTTC
TRBV28	TRBD1	TRBJ1-6	.	CASSPGTGFDNSPLHF	TGTGCCAGCAGTCCCGGGACAGGGTTCGATAATTCACCCCTCCACTTT
TRBV7-2	.	TRBJ2-3	.	CASSSTIVGGTDTQYF	TGTGCCAGCAGCTCGACAATAGTCGGGGGCACAGATACGCAGTATTTT
TRBV20-1	.	TRBJ2-3	.	CSASLPGIGDTQYF	TGCAGTGCTAGTCTGCCGGGGATAGGCGATACGCAGTATTTT
TRBV6-5	.	TRBJ2-1	.	CASSYARGDEQFF	TGTGCCAGCAGTTACGCAAGAGGCGATGAGCAGTTCTTC
TRBV27	.	TRBJ1-5	.	CASSFPAQPQHF	TGTGCCAGCAGTTTTCCTGCTCAGCCCCAGCATTTT
TRBV5-6	TRBD1	TRBJ2-7	.	CASSPDRGIYEQYF	TGTGCCAGCAGCCCGGACAGGGGAATTTACGAGCAGTACTTC
TRBV5-6	.	TRBJ2-2	.	CASSRDLSTGELFF	TGTGCCAGCAGCAGGGACTTAAGCACCGGGGAGCTGTTTTTT
TRBV9	.	TRBJ2-2	.	CASSVTAAGELFF	TGTGCCAGCAGCGTCACAGCGGCGGGGGAGCTGTTTTTT
TRBV9	TRBD1	TRBJ2-7	.	CASSARTGGGYEQYF	TGTGCCAGCAGCGCCCGGACAGGGGGAGGCTACGAGCAGTACTTC
TRBV7-8	.	TRBJ1-5	.	CASSLYSGVVSQPQHF	TGTGCCAGCAGCTTATATTCAGGGGTAGTGAGTCAGCCCCAGCATTTT
TRBV7-9	.	TRBJ1-5	.	CASSLSGRESNQPQHF	TGTGCCAGCAGCTTGAGTGGCAGGGAGAGCAATCAGCCCCAGCATTTT
TRBV2	.	TRBJ2-3	.	CASSETGGTDTQYF	TGTGCCAGCAGTGAAACCGGGGGCACAGATACGCAGTATTTT
TRBV6-2/TRBV6-3	TRBD1	TRBJ1-1	.	CASRYRGGTGAMNTEAFF	TGTGCCAGCCGTTACCGAGGCGGGACAGGGGCCATGAACACTGAAGCTTTCTTT
TRBV28	TRBD1	TRBJ2-7	.	CASTSLGQGYEQYF	TGTGCCAGCACCTCTTTGGGACAGGGCTACGAGCAGTACTTC
TRBV19	.	TRBJ1-5	.	CASSTQADQPQHF	TGTGCCAGTAGTACCCAGGCCGATCAGCCCCAGCATTTT
TRBV30	.	TRBJ1-2	.	CAWKSQGRNYGYTF	TGTGCCTGGAAAAGCCAGGGTAGGAACTATGGCTACACCTTC
TRBV28	.	TRBJ1-1	.	CASSPPRGNTEAFF	TGTGCCAGCAGTCCACCGCGCGGGAACACTGAAGCTTTCTTT